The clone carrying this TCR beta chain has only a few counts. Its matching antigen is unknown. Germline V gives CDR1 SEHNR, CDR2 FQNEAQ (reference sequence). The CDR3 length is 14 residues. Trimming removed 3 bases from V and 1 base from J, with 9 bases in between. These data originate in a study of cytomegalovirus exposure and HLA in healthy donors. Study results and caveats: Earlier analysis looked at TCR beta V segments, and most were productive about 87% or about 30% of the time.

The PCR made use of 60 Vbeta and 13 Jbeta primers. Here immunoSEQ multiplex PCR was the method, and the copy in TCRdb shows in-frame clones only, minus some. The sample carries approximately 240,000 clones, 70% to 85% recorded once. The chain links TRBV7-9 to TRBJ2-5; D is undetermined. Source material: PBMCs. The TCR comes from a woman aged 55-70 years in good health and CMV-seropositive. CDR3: CASSLFGSQETQYF. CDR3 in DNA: TGTGCCAGCAGCTTGTTCGGGTCCCAAGAGACCCAGTACTTC.